One T cell receptor (beta chain) is described in this entry. With 60 Vbeta and 13 Jbeta primers, the PCR was carried out. Only in-frame clones appear in the TCRdb table, and some are missing; sequencing was by immunoSEQ multiplex PCR. The sample records around 130,000 clones, about two thirds being singletons. This entry is derived from a study of cytomegalovirus exposure and HLA in healthy donors. The CDR3 has 15 residues. Germline loops: CDR1 SGHRS, CDR2 YFSETQ. Trimming shortened V by 6 bases and J by 3 bases, and 19 bases separated the two germline ends. Healthy people donating bone marrow made up the donors.

The material sequenced was PBMCs. The receptor was isolated from a woman aged 55-75 years in good health and CMV-seropositive. The gene calls are TRBV5-1 and TRBJ2-7; D is unresolved. CDR3 region: CASTPALSAGYEQYF. The CDR3 coding sequence is TGCGCCAGCACCCCGGCCCTGTCGGCAGGCTACGAGCAGTACTTC.